This TCR beta chain stems from a study of Ad26.COV2.S vaccination and SARS-CoV-2 variants (dated by TCRdb to the early 2020s). As for the study more broadly: Vaccine-arm donors came from COV1001, a multicentre, randomized, double-blind, placebo-controlled phase I-IIa trial of Ad26.COV2.S in healthy adults. Participants in the trial were split at random into five groups of five each, receiving low-dose or high-dose Ad26.COV2.S once or twice, or else placebo on both occasions. A total of approximately 30 samples were included in the TCR-sequenced set, comprising about 20 Ad26.COV2.S vaccine recipients, 5 placebo recipients and 8 SARS-CoV-2 convalescent individuals. TCRbeta repertoire sequencing served as the tool for gauging how specific and how broad the SARS-CoV-2-reactive T cell receptors were following Ad26.COV2.S vaccination. Investigators remained blinded to trial group allocation during experiments and outcome assessment. Ad26.COV2.S was administered intramuscularly at 5 x 10^10 or 1 x 10^11 viral particles, either as a single shot or as two shots given 56 days apart. Points the paper makes about the study in general: According to the authors, total T cell responses may have been underestimated by the TCR breadth and depth analyses. The study lacked the statistical power to compare responses across vaccine doses or regimens. Vaccine and placebo recipients had comparable non-spike TCR breadth, which fits with the vaccine containing only spike. Ad26.COV2.S recipients had higher spike-specific TCR breadth than placebo recipients (P = 0.0014). After vaccination, substantial breadth of spike-specific CD8+ and CD4+ T cell responses was reported.

The treatment or condition label for this specimen denotes: roughly 19 received Ad26.COV2.S at low or high dose, single or two shots; roughly 5 received placebo; per-sample allocation not given. Repertoires of vaccine and placebo recipients were sequenced from samples taken on day 63 after the first injection. In Cohort 1b, about two dozen adults aged 18-55 years were enrolled at a single site in Boston, USA, between 29 July and 7 August 2020. Ad26.COV2.S consisted of a replication-incompetent adenovirus type 26 vector by which a prefusion-stabilized SARS-CoV-2 spike protein from the original Wuhan strain was expressed. The immunoSEQ Assay was used to sequence TCRbeta CDR3 regions. After extraction, genomic DNA underwent amplification by bias-controlled multiplex PCR, followed by high-throughput sequencing. Under the source paper's analysis protocol: Collapsing and filtering of sequences were performed to quantify the absolute abundance of each unique TCRbeta CDR3 region. T cell fraction was estimated by normalization of TCRbeta template counts to usable DNA, with usable DNA being measured through amplification of reference genes present in all nucleated cells. Repertoire TCRs were annotated as SARS-CoV-2-specific by exact matching of V gene, CDR3 amino acid sequence and J gene to a known reactive TCR set. MIRA supplied the reference SARS-CoV-2 TCR set, which was filtered for enrichment in COVID-19-positive ImmuneCODE repertoires so that public or cross-reactive TCRs were removed. Drawing on the MIRA antigens, annotated TCRs were analysed further at the level of specific ORF or position within ORF. Breadth was defined as annotated unique rearrangements over total unique productive rearrangements; depth was the summed frequency of those rearrangements. Two-sided Wilcoxon rank-sum tests were used to compare TCR breadth between groups. Not all clones reach the TCRdb copy of this immuneACCESS table, which keeps in-frame sequences only. Checked studies attribute under half of the gap to unresolved V genes and leave the rest unexplained. D and trimming come from the DNA, and the V and J calls and clone size come from that table. The sample table shows about 440,000 clones, and less than 95% are seen once. About 4.4% of the sample belongs to the ten largest clones.

This clone was seen once. The antigen it binds to is not known. Nothing much larger sits one base from this clone, and base qualities are not available. The CDR1 and CDR2 encoded by the germline V gene are MDHEN and SYDVKM. The CDR3 holds 14 amino acids from the cysteine to the phenylalanine. Only the CDR3 region is kept as DNA, spanning 42 bases read in frame from base 1. Trimming removed 5 bases from V and 3 bases from J; the gene matches leave 6 bases unexplained. The V and J genes are TRBV28 and TRBJ1-1, with TRBD1 identical over 7 junction bases. The TCR comes from a person between 18 and 65 years old who received the Ad26.COV2.S COVID-19 vaccine or a placebo. The sample was peripheral blood, taken in a trial of Ad26.COV2.S vaccine versus placebo. The DNA sequence reads TGTGCCAGCAGTCTCCACAGGGGATACACTGAAGCTTTCTTT. This codes for CASSLHRGYTEAFF.